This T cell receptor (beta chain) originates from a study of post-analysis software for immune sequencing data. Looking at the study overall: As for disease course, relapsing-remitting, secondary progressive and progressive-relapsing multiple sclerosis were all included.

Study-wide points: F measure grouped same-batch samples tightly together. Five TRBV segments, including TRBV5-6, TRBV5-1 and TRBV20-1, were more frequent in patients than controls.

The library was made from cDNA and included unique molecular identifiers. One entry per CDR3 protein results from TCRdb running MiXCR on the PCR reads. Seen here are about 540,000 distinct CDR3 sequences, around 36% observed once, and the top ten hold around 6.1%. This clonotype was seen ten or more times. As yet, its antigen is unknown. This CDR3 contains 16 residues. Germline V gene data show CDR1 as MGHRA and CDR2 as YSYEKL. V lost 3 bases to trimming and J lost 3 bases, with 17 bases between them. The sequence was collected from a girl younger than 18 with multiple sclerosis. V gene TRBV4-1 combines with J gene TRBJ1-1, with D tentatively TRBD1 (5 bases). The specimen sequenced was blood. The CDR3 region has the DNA TGCGCCAGCAGCCACCCCCGACAGTTTACGGACACTGAAGCTTTCTTT. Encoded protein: CASSHPRQFTDTEAFF.